Included here is one TCR beta chain sequence, with context. Its specificity is not known. J lost 1 base, V lost 5 bases, and 5 bases had no gene match. CDR3 size: 15 residues. Germline loops: CDR1 SGHAT, CDR2 FQNNGV. This entry belongs to a study of spatial heterogeneity in lung cancer. About the research overall: Sequencing consistently turned up more beta-chain sequences than alpha-chain sequences. General study points: In blood, ubiquitous expanded tumor TCRs appeared more at resection than follow-up.

As for time point: blood at routine non-recurrence follow-up after resection. Unsorted whole RNA of tumor, nontumor lung or frozen PBMC was sequenced. Unique molecular identifiers, one per molecule, were present on every TCR cDNA molecule. Each CDR3 protein gets one entry after TCRdb re-called the 5' RACE reads with MiXCR. The sample carries approximately 50,000 distinct CDR3 sequences, about 7.4% recorded once. The chain carries TRBV11-2 and TRBJ1-3, with TRBD1 identical over 7 bases. The clonotype originates from a female donor with early-stage non-small cell lung cancer. The source material was PBMCs, sampled at follow-up. CDR3 sequence (DNA): TGTGCCAGCAGCCGACAGGGCGCTTCTGGAAACACCATATATTTT. It is translated as CASSRQGASGNTIYF.